These 28 T cell receptor beta chains came from one sample sequenced in a study of blood T cell repertoires in COVID-19. Assay: immunoSEQ multiplex PCR; the TCRdb copy retains only in-frame clones and omits some. The data contain 150,000 to 200,000 clones, under 90% of them singletons. The source material was peripheral blood. Receptors originate from a woman in her 70s with COVID-19, enrolled during active disease.

This clone was found a few times. The chain couples TRBV5-5 to TRBJ1-1; TRBD1 might be the D (6 bases). V dropped 0 bases and J dropped 2 bases, with 8 bases sitting between them. The germline V gene encodes CDR1 SGHKS and CDR2 YYEKEE (reference sequence). The CDR3 has 14 residues. The CDR3 spells CASSLEQGNTEAFF. The CDR3 DNA reads as TGTGCCAGCAGCTTGGAACAGGGTAACACTGAAGCTTTCTTT.

The chain has TRBV25-1 and TRBJ1-1; D might be TRBD1 (5 bases). V was clipped by 2 bases and J by 2 bases, with 6 bases between them. This CDR3 comprises 13 residues. Looked up from germline, CDR1 is MGHDK and CDR2 is SYGVNS. CDR3 sequence: CASSEQGNTEAFF. Here the CDR3 DNA reads TGTGCCAGCAGTGAACAGGGAAACACTGAAGCTTTCTTT.

The chain is built from TRBV10-3 and TRBJ1-2, with D possibly being TRBD1 (6 bases). CDR1 and CDR2 from the germline V gene are ENHRY and SYGVKD. CDR3 length: 13 amino acids. V shed 1 base and J shed 8 bases, with 11 bases lying between them. CDR3 coding DNA: TGTGCCATCAGTGAGTACAGGGAGGGCGGCTACACCTTC. The encoded protein is CAISEYREGGYTF.

This chain joins TRBV7-8 and TRBJ1-1, with D tentatively TRBD1 (6 bases). Looked up from germline, CDR1 is SGHVS and CDR2 is FQNEAQ. CDR3 length equals 13 residues. Trimming removed 5 bases from V and 4 bases from J, with 11 bases in between. The CDR3 bases are TGTGCCAGCAGCCGGGGGCCCGTCACTGAAGCTTTCTTT. Its protein product is CASSRGPVTEAFF.

This clone came up a few times. This chain connects TRBV7-2 to TRBJ2-7, with TRBD1 matching over 7 bases. Germline-derived CDR1 and CDR2 are SGHTA and FQGNSA. The V gene end was trimmed by 6 bases and the J gene end by 6 bases; junction bases not matched to a gene: 11. This CDR3 is built from 14 residues. CDR3 region: CASREVTGIGEQYF. In DNA, the CDR3 is TGTGCCAGCAGGGAAGTGACAGGGATAGGCGAGCAGTACTTC.

A few counts support this clone. V gene TRBV5-1 combines with J gene TRBJ1-2; a possible D gene is TRBD1 (5 bases). This CDR3 has 16 amino acids. The germline V gene encodes CDR1 SGHRS and CDR2 YFSETQ. V lost 0 bases and J lost 3, with 15 bases in between. DNA of the CDR3: TGCGCCAGCAGCTTGGGGGCTGGGGCCAGGGACTATGGCTACACCTTC. It yields the protein CASSLGAGARDYGYTF.

Worth noting for this clone: A junction end diverges from the germline sequence, so it may reflect a read error. V usage is TRBV6-5 and J usage is TRBJ1-1, with D hard to call. CDR1 is MNHEY and CDR2 is SVGAGI in the germline V gene. The CDR3 is made up of 14 amino acids. CDR3 loop: CASSDSPMNTEAFF. In nucleotides, the CDR3 is TGTGCCAGCAGTGACTCGCCTATGAACACTGAAGCTTTCTTT.

The chain employs TRBV10-3 and TRBJ2-7, with D possibly being TRBD2 (7 bases). This CDR3 comprises 12 residues. The V gene's germline CDR1 is ENHRY and CDR2 SYGVKD. Trimming took off 8 bases at V and 5 bases at J, with 13 bases between the two ends. CDR3 sequence reads: CAIGRGGDEQYV. The DNA of the CDR3 is TGTGCCATCGGTAGAGGGGGGGACGAGCAGTACGTC.

The genes are TRBV29-1 and TRBJ1-1, with TRBD1 matching 10 bases. With 3 bases clipped from V and 10 bases from J, the junction kept 8 bases outside the gene matches. The CDR3 runs to 13 residues. Germline V gene sequence: CDR1 SQVTM, CDR2 ANQGSEA. The CDR3 loop is CSVDDRGPRGAFF. For the CDR3, the DNA is TGCAGCGTTGATGACAGGGGGCCCCGAGGAGCTTTCTTT.

The V gene is TRBV30, the J gene TRBJ2-7, with a possible D match to TRBD1 (6 bases). V was pared by 8 bases and J by 0 bases, with 17 bases between. The CDR3 is 14 residues long. Germline V CDR1 and CDR2: GTSNPN, SVGIG (reference sequence). In nucleotides, the CDR3 is TGTGCCGGCCAGTCCCAGGGGAGCTCCTACGAGCAGTACGTC. It translates to CAGQSQGSSYEQYV.

This clone was picked up many times. The gene calls are TRBV5-4 and TRBJ2-5; 8 bases align to TRBD2. Germline V gene sequence: CDR1 SGHNT, CDR2 YYREEE (reference sequence). This CDR3 spans 12 amino acids. V shed 4 bases and J 5 bases; nucleotides not matched to a gene: 1. The chain's CDR3 is CASSPGGETQYF. The CDR3 region has the DNA TGTGCCAGCAGCCCGGGGGGGGAGACCCAGTACTTC.

This rearrangement joins TRBV7-9 to TRBJ2-1; 11 bases align to TRBD2. J lost 8 bases, V lost 5 bases, and 8 bases had no gene match. The germline V gene has CDR1 SEHNR and CDR2 FQNEAQ (reference sequence). The CDR3 covers 15 residues. The CDR3 loop is CASSPGGLAGDEQFF. The CDR3, as DNA: TGTGCCAGCAGCCCCGGTGGACTAGCGGGCGATGAGCAGTTCTTC.

The chain uses TRBV30 and TRBJ1-1; D gene unclear. Germline lookup yields CDR1 GTSNPN and CDR2 SVGIG (reference sequence). This CDR3 contains 13 residues. CDR3 amino acids: CAREALRDTEAFF. The CDR3 DNA reads TGTGCACGGGAGGCCCTGAGGGACACTGAAGCTTTCTTT.

V and J are TRBV18 and TRBJ1-4; 9 bases line up with TRBD1. The germline gives CDR1 KGHSH, CDR2 LQKENI. This CDR3 spans 16 amino acids. Trimming cost V 4 bases and J 5 bases; bases outside gene matches: 8. CDR3 region: CASSLLPGTGNEKLFF. The DNA of the CDR3 is TGTGCCAGCTCACTATTACCCGGGACAGGGAATGAAAAACTGTTTTTT.

The J gene is TRBJ2-7, the V gene TRBV13; possible D gene TRBD2, 6 bases. The CDR3 consists of 15 residues. With 5 bases removed from V and 7 bases from J, the gap between germline ends came to 21 bases. Per the germline V gene, CDR1 is PRHDT and CDR2 is FYEKMQ (reference sequence). The DNA of the CDR3 is TGTGCCAGCAGCACACAACAGGCTCCGCGGGGAGAGCAGTACTTC. Protein sequence: CASSTQQAPRGEQYF.

The chain uses TRBV5-8 and TRBJ2-1, with TRBD2 as a possible D gene (6 bases). Per germline, CDR1 SGHTS and CDR2 YDEGEE. V was trimmed by 6 bases and J by 10 bases, leaving 17 bases between them. The CDR3 length is 13 residues. In DNA, the CDR3 is TGTGCCAGCAAAAGGGACTGGCATTGGGAGCAGTTCTTC. It translates to CASKRDWHWEQFF.

The J gene is TRBJ2-2, the V gene TRBV4-2, with 7 bases identical to TRBD1. This CDR3 spans 15 amino acids. The V segment lost 1 base and the J segment 5 bases; nucleotides outside the gene matches: 4. The V gene's germline CDR1 is LGHNA and CDR2 YNFKEQ. CDR3 bases: TGTGCCAGCAGCCAAGTACAGGGGAAGACCGGGGAGCTGTTTTTT. This encodes CASSQVQGKTGELFF.

This chain connects TRBV9 to TRBJ2-3; 7 bases agree with TRBD1. The V segment lost 4 bases and the J segment 0 bases; nucleotides outside the gene matches: 5. Germline CDR1 is SGDLS and CDR2 is YYNGEE. CDR3 length equals 15 residues. The CDR3 region has the DNA TGTGCCAGCAGCCAAGCGACAGGGAGCACAGATACGCAGTATTTT. Translated: CASSQATGSTDTQYF.

This clone was seen more than once but under ten times. V usage is TRBV5-1 and J usage is TRBJ1-3; possible D gene TRBD1, 6 bases. The length of the CDR3 is 13 residues. The germline V gene encodes CDR1 SGHRS and CDR2 YFSETQ. Trimming removed 4 bases from V and 6 bases from J, with 11 bases in between. DNA of the CDR3: TGCGCCAGCAGCCCCGACAGGCTAAACACCATATATTTT. It codes for CASSPDRLNTIYF.

The chain has TRBV28 and TRBJ2-1; D gene ambiguous. Looked up from germline, CDR1 is MDHEN and CDR2 is SYDVKM. Trimming shortened V by 5 bases and J by 4 bases, and 12 bases separated the two germline ends. The CDR3 is 14 residues long. This CDR3 reads CASSTSTEYNEQFF. The CDR3, as DNA: TGTGCCAGCAGTACGTCAACAGAGTACAATGAGCAGTTCTTC.

This chain connects TRBV6-5 to TRBJ1-1, with 8 bases identical to TRBD1. The germline V gene encodes CDR1 MNHEY and CDR2 SVGAGI. CDR3 length: 14 amino acids. With V trimmed by 6 bases and J by 1 base, 4 bases remained unmatched. Written as DNA, the CDR3 is TGTGCCAGCAGGTTCAGGGGGCCGAACACTGAAGCTTTCTTT. Its translation: CASRFRGPNTEAFF.

V gene TRBV10-3 combines with J gene TRBJ1-2, with D possibly matching TRBD1 (6 bases). The CDR3 consists of 13 residues. V was clipped by 4 bases and J by 4 bases, with 10 bases between them. CDR1 and CDR2 from the germline V gene are ENHRY and SYGVKD. The CDR3 region is CAISGAGVYGYTF. CDR3 bases: TGTGCCATCAGTGGGGCAGGGGTCTATGGCTACACCTTC.

The V gene is TRBV7-8, the J gene TRBJ2-7, with D perhaps TRBD1 (6 bases). Per germline, CDR1 SGHVS and CDR2 FQNEAQ. The CDR3 is 15 residues long. Deletions cut 1 base from V and 2 bases from J, with 12 bases between. The CDR3 DNA sequence: TGTGCCAGCAGCTTAGAATGGACAGATACCTACGAGCAGTACGTC. The encoded protein is CASSLEWTDTYEQYV.

This chain joins TRBV7-2 and TRBJ2-1; D gene unclear. Between the trimmed V and J ends, which lost 7 bases and 6 bases, there was a span of 16 bases. The CDR3 is 14 residues long. Looked up from germline, CDR1 is SGHTA and CDR2 is FQGNSA. The CDR3 loop reads CASNEAVLLNEQFF. In DNA form, the CDR3 reads TGTGCCAGCAATGAGGCCGTCCTCCTCAATGAGCAGTTCTTC.

The chain is built from TRBV25-1 and TRBJ1-2; D is ambiguous. The germline gives CDR1 MGHDK, CDR2 SYGVNS. The CDR3 extends over 13 amino acids. Trimming took 5 bases from V and 8 from J, leaving 15 bases between them. The CDR3 region has the DNA TGTGCCAGCAGTCCCCCGGAGGATAGGGGCTACACCTTC. Its protein product is CASSPPEDRGYTF.

This clone came up a few times. This rearrangement joins TRBV19 to TRBJ1-5; TRBD1 aligns across 8 bases. The CDR3 totals 16 residues. V shed 6 bases and J 7 bases; nucleotides not matched to a gene: 14. Germline CDR1 LNHDA, CDR2 SQIVND (reference sequence). CDR3: CASSRTSTGGGQPQHF. Here the CDR3 DNA reads TGTGCCAGTAGCCGAACCAGTACAGGGGGAGGCCAGCCCCAGCATTTT. Filled out from reference TRBV19 and TRBJ1-5, the complete variable domain reads DGGITQSPKYLFRKEGQNVTLSCEQNLNHDAMYWYRQDPGQGLRLIYYSQIVNDFQKGDIAEGYSVSREKKESFPLTVTSAQKNPTAFYLCASSRTSTGGGQPQHFGDGTRLSIL.

This rearrangement joins TRBV5-5 to TRBJ1-1; 9 bases align to TRBD1. V lost 6 bases and J lost 3; bases outside the gene matches: 6. Germline assignment: CDR1 SGHKS and CDR2 YYEKEE (reference sequence). This CDR3 contains 14 residues. Here the CDR3 reads CASKPGQGDTEAFF. Written as DNA, the CDR3 is TGTGCCAGCAAACCGGGACAGGGAGACACTGAAGCTTTCTTT. The full variable domain, in which reference TRBV5-5 and TRBJ1-1 provide the parts outside the CDR3, is DAGVTQSPTHLIKTRGQQVTLRCSPISGHKSVSWYQQVLGQGPQFIFQYYEKEERGRGNFPDRFSARQFPNYSSELNVNALLLGDSALYLCASKPGQGDTEAFFGQGTRLTVV.

The V gene is TRBV7-3, the J gene TRBJ2-1; 9 nucleotides agree with TRBD2. V lost 5 bases to trimming and J lost 6 bases; unmatched junction nucleotides: 11. In germline, CDR1 is SGHTA, CDR2 FQGTGA. The CDR3 loop spans 16 amino acids. The chain's CDR3 is CASSLKAGGPLNEQFF. The CDR3 bases are TGTGCCAGCAGCCTAAAAGCGGGGGGCCCCCTCAATGAGCAGTTCTTC.